This T cell receptor (beta chain) was sequenced during a study of metastatic and nonmetastatic thyroid tumors (TCRdb year 2020). Broadly, across the study: Repertoires were compared across peripheral blood and tumor or nodule tissue samples from malignant and benign thyroid patients. General study outcomes and caveats: TCR beta diversity was reported as significantly higher in malignant tumors than in benign nodules, in both blood and tumor samples.

This clone occurred many times. This clone's antigen is unknown. Within one base of it there is no much larger clone, and no base qualities were kept. The V end loses 3 bases and the J end loses 9 bases, and a stretch of 15 bases separates them. CDR1 LGHNA and CDR2 YSLEER were looked up in the germline V gene. From its cysteine to its phenylalanine, the CDR3 spans 14 amino acids. Only the CDR3 portion is preserved as DNA: 42 bases, with reading frame beginning at the first base. Library creation used PCR. Sequencing took place on an Illumina HiSeq 4000. High-throughput sequencing was used to profile the TCR beta-chain CDR3 region of every patient. Turning to the authors' computational methods: Drawing on CDR3 differences between clinicopathological groups, the researchers built a classifier meant to tell apart patients with distant-metastatic papillary thyroid cancer. To measure repertoire diversity the researchers used the Shannon index, while the Morisita-Horn index served to gauge how similar the tumor and blood repertoires were. TCRdb handled the public reads itself, with Q25 trimming in fastp and clone calling in MiXCR, and kept productive beta chains. These V and J calls originate from TCRdb's pipeline instead of the authors' own analysis. This sample comprises about 93,000 clones, approximately 12% of them detected only once. The ten largest clones take up about 10% of the sample.

None of the patients had been given any treatment before thyroid surgery. Using T-cell receptor beta sequencing, the researchers looked back retrospectively at clinical samples from patients, gathered between the early 2010s and the late 2010s. This sequence originates from a female donor with papillary thyroid cancer or a benign thyroid nodule (not recorded which). Some clones in this sample may be carry-over from other donors' samples. This chain joins TRBV4-3 to TRBJ2-1; possibly the D gene is TRBD1, per 5 matching bases. Sequenced material: blood. The nucleotide sequence reads as follows: TGCGCCAGCAGCCAGACCTCTTGGCAGGGTGAGCAGTTCTTC. This is translated as CASSQTSWQGEQFF.